These 22 T cell receptor beta chains came from one sample sequenced in a study of shared clonotypes between healthy human individuals. Naive CD8 cells lacked CD45RO, underwent positive selection for CCR7 and left out terminally differentiated effector memory CD45RA+ cells. The data were produced by immunoSEQ multiplex PCR, yet TCRdb's version contains in-frame clones alone and is incomplete. The table includes almost 700,000 clones, about 90% detected once. The sample comprised naive CD8+ T cells sorted from blood. Receptors were obtained from a man aged 30 to 45 in good health.

This chain connects TRBV7-9 to TRBJ1-5; 10 bases are a match to TRBD1. Trimming took 5 bases from V and 2 from J; bases not matched to a gene: 3. Germline V gene sequence: CDR1 SEHNR, CDR2 FQNEAQ (reference sequence). The CDR3 length is 15 residues. DNA of the CDR3: TGTGCCAGCAGCCAGGGGACAGGGGGCAATCAGCCCCAGCATTTT. It translates to CASSQGTGGNQPQHF.

The chain employs TRBV4-1 and TRBJ2-5; 7 bases fit TRBD1. Germline-derived CDR1 and CDR2 are MGHRA and YSYEKL. CDR3 length equals 16 residues. Losses at the gene ends were 4 bases for V and 3 bases for J; bases not matched to a gene: 11. The DNA for the CDR3 is TGCGCCAGCAGCCCGCCTATCACAGGGGTGAAAGAGACCCAGTACTTC. Protein: CASSPPITGVKETQYF.

The chain uses TRBV7-9 and TRBJ2-7; the D gene is possibly TRBD2 (7 bases). Germline CDR1 and CDR2: SEHNR and FQNEAQ (reference sequence). V gave up 1 base and J gave up 0 bases, with 13 bases separating them. The CDR3 has 16 amino acids. CDR3 DNA sequence: TGTGCCAGCAGCTTAGTGGGCGGGGGCAACTCCTACGAGCAGTACTTC. Its translation: CASSLVGGGNSYEQYF.

J is TRBJ2-7 and V is TRBV28, with 12 bases that match TRBD2. The CDR3 runs 16 residues. Germline CDR1 reads MDHEN; CDR2 reads SYDVKM. V lost 5 bases and J lost 2; bases outside the gene matches: 7. For the CDR3, the DNA is TGTGCCAGCAGTAGGTCTAGCGGGAGGGCCGCCTACGAGCAGTACTTC. It yields the protein CASSRSSGRAAYEQYF.

The table lists this clone with a count of one. The J gene is TRBJ2-7, the V gene TRBV27; possible D gene TRBD1, 6 bases. The CDR3 sequence is 13 residues long. V was cut by 8 bases and J by 3 bases, with 14 bases left in between. The germline gives CDR1 MNHEY, CDR2 SMNVEV (reference sequence). CDR3 amino acids: CASARTALYEQYF. CDR3 coding DNA: TGTGCCAGCGCCAGGACAGCTCTCTACGAGCAGTACTTC.

The chain employs TRBV15 and TRBJ2-2; no reliable D call. The CDR3 extends over 14 amino acids. Between the trimmed V and J ends, which lost 0 bases and 9 bases, there was a span of 11 bases. Looked up from germline, CDR1 is LNHNV and CDR2 is YYDKDF (reference sequence). CDR3 sequence: CATSRDGKVRELFF. The DNA of the CDR3 is TGTGCCACCAGCAGAGATGGGAAGGTCCGGGAGCTGTTTTTT. The complete variable domain, with remaining parts taken from reference TRBV15 and TRBJ2-2, reads DAMVIQNPRYQVTQFGKPVTLSCSQTLNHNVMYWYQQKSSQAPKLLFHYYDKDFNNEADTPDNFQSRRPNTSFCFLDIRSPGLGDTAMYLCATSRDGKVRELFFGEGSRLTVL.

The DNA for the CDR3 is TGTGCCAGCAGTTACTCTCGTGGGAGTCAAGAGACCCAGTACTTC. It encodes CASSYSRGSQETQYF. The V and J genes are TRBV6-5 and TRBJ2-5; TRBD2 might be the D (5 bases). The CDR3 loop spans 15 amino acids. Per the germline V gene, CDR1 is MNHEY and CDR2 is SVGAGI. The ends were cut back, 0 bases at V and 2 bases at J, with 10 bases in the middle.

The genes are TRBV28 and TRBJ1-5; TRBD1 might be the D (6 bases). V lost 5 bases to trimming and J lost 2 bases, with 16 bases between them. CDR1 is MDHEN, CDR2 SYDVKM, per germline. The CDR3 has 16 amino acids. The DNA for the CDR3 is TGTGCCAGCAGTCAAACAACAGGGAATGGCAATCAGCCCCAGCATTTT. This gives the protein CASSQTTGNGNQPQHF.

This chain uses TRBV12-5 with TRBJ1-2; unclear D gene. Trimming cost V 1 base and J 8 bases, with 11 bases left between them. Germline lookup yields CDR1 LGHNT and CDR2 FRNRAP. The CDR3 totals 13 residues. The CDR3, as DNA: TGTGCTAGTGGTTTGGGGCCGCCCCTGGGCTACACCTTC. It specifies CASGLGPPLGYTF.

This clone has only one observation. V is TRBV11-2 and J is TRBJ2-5; TRBD2 matches at 10 bases. Trimming removed 4 bases from V and 1 base from J; junction bases left unmatched: 3. Germline loops: CDR1 SGHAT, CDR2 FQNNGV. The CDR3 loop spans 15 amino acids. The CDR3 sequence: CASSWVAGGQETQYF. CDR3 bases: TGTGCCAGCAGCTGGGTAGCGGGAGGCCAAGAGACCCAGTACTTC.

The gene calls are TRBV30 and TRBJ2-1; D may be TRBD2 (5 bases). In germline, CDR1 is GTSNPN, CDR2 SVGIG (reference sequence). This CDR3 is built from 12 residues. The V end was cut by 0 bases, the J end by 8 bases, with 8 bases between. CDR3 DNA sequence: TGTGCCTGGAGTGTGTGGGAGTATGAGCAGTTCTTC. It specifies CAWSVWEYEQFF.

The V gene is TRBV30, the J gene TRBJ2-7; maybe TRBD2 (5 bases). This CDR3 is built from 13 residues. Trimming took off 1 base at V and 6 bases at J, with 13 bases between the two ends. Germline CDR1 is GTSNPN and CDR2 is SVGIG (reference sequence). The CDR3 region has the DNA TGTGCCTGGAGTGGGGAGTCTTTTATCGAGCAGTACTTC. Protein product: CAWSGESFIEQYF.

Here the CDR3 DNA reads TGTGCCAGCACCGGGACACAATACTACGAGCAGTACTTC. Amino acid sequence: CASTGTQYYEQYF. This chain joins TRBV6-1 and TRBJ2-7, with D possibly being TRBD1 (6 bases). This CDR3 has 13 amino acids. The germline V and J ends were trimmed by 7 bases and 3 bases, with 13 bases remaining between them. Germline lookup yields CDR1 MNHNS and CDR2 SASEGT.

This chain joins TRBV5-4 and TRBJ2-7, with 9 bases identical to TRBD2. The CDR3 has 14 residues. The J segment lost 5 bases and the V segment lost 1 base, leaving 4 bases of the junction unmatched. The germline V gene has CDR1 SGHNT and CDR2 YYREEE (reference sequence). The DNA for the CDR3 is TGTGCCAGCAGCTTGAGCGGGAGGCGCGACGAGCAGTACTTC. Its protein is CASSLSGRRDEQYF.

This chain connects TRBV4-3 to TRBJ2-6, with 8 bases fitting TRBD1. The CDR3 runs 15 residues. The J segment lost 4 bases and the V segment lost 1 base, leaving 0 bases of the junction unmatched. The germline gives CDR1 LGHNA, CDR2 YSLEER. In DNA, the CDR3 is TGCGCCAGCAGCCAAGGGACAGGGGGGGCCAACGTCCTGACTTTC. It is translated as CASSQGTGGANVLTF.

The chain is built from TRBV18 and TRBJ2-1; D is perhaps TRBD2 (7 bases). The germline V and J ends were trimmed by 2 bases and 1 base, with 12 bases remaining between them. Germline V gene lookup returns CDR1 KGHSH and CDR2 LQKENI. This CDR3 has 16 residues. This CDR3 is CASSPGGRGSYNEQFF. CDR3 nucleotides: TGTGCCAGCTCACCAGGGGGGAGGGGGTCCTACAATGAGCAGTTCTTC.

The rearrangement links TRBV21-1 to TRBJ2-3; the DNA was not used to check the table's D call, TRBD2. TRBV21-1 is marked as a pseudogene. This CDR3 has 16 residues. CDR3 in DNA: TGTGCCAGCAGCATGAAGCGGGAGGGCCTAACAGATACGCAGTATTTT. Its protein is CASSMKREGLTDTQYF.

This chain links TRBV7-9 with TRBJ2-5; either TRBD1 or TRBD2 may supply D (5 bases each). This CDR3 region has 15 residues. The ends were cut back, 5 bases at V and 5 bases at J, with 18 bases in the middle. The V gene's germline CDR1 is SEHNR and CDR2 FQNEAQ (reference sequence). The CDR3 nucleotides read TGTGCCAGCAGCGGGTTTGAGGGGATAGAGGAGACCCAGTACTTC. It translates to CASSGFEGIEETQYF.

This clone was found once. This chain joins TRBV18 and TRBJ1-2; TRBD1 is a possible D gene (5 bases). This CDR3 comprises 14 residues. Trimming took 3 bases from V and 4 from J, leaving 12 bases between them. The germline CDR1 and CDR2 sequences are KGHSH and LQKENI. The CDR3 DNA sequence: TGTGCCAGCTCACCTGATCAAACAGGCTATGGCTACACCTTC. Residues: CASSPDQTGYGYTF. Combining the CDR3 with reference TRBV18 and TRBJ1-2 gives the whole variable domain NAGVMQNPRHLVRRRGQEARLRCSPMKGHSHVYWYRQLPEEGLKFMVYLQKENIIDESGMPKERFSAEFPKEGPSILRIQQVVRGDSAAYFCASSPDQTGYGYTFGSGTRLTVV.

V gene TRBV19 combines with J gene TRBJ2-1, with 11 nucleotides matching TRBD2. The CDR3 is 19 residues long. Germline V lookup: CDR1 LNHDA, CDR2 SQIVND (reference sequence). The trim removed 2 bases at V and 5 bases at J, leaving 14 bases unmatched. This CDR3 is CASSILGTSGRGGHNEQFF. The CDR3 region has the DNA TGTGCCAGTAGTATATTGGGGACTAGCGGTCGGGGGGGGCACAATGAGCAGTTCTTC. Filled out from reference TRBV19 and TRBJ2-1, the complete variable domain reads DGGITQSPKYLFRKEGQNVTLSCEQNLNHDAMYWYRQDPGQGLRLIYYSQIVNDFQKGDIAEGYSVSREKKESFPLTVTSAQKNPTAFYLCASSILGTSGRGGHNEQFFGPGTRLTVL.

This chain links TRBV9 with TRBJ2-3; TRBD2 aligns across 7 bases. The CDR3 sequence is 15 residues long. Unmatched junction bases numbered 6, after V lost 3 bases and J lost 2 bases. Per the germline V gene, CDR1 is SGDLS and CDR2 is YYNGEE. CDR3 bases: TGTGCCAGCAGCGACCCTAGCGGCTTCACAGATACGCAGTATTTT. It codes for CASSDPSGFTDTQYF.

As concerns this clone: The same CDR3 is also encoded by other DNA sequences in this sample. The chain is built from TRBV9 and TRBJ1-1; D gene ambiguous. Germline V lookup: CDR1 SGDLS, CDR2 YYNGEE. The length of the CDR3 is 14 residues. Trimming took off 3 bases at V and 0 bases at J, with 9 bases between the two ends. In DNA form, the CDR3 reads TGTGCCAGCAGCGACGACACGATGAACACTGAAGCTTTCTTT. Its protein is CASSDDTMNTEAFF.